This T cell receptor (beta chain) emerged from a study of blood T cell repertoires in COVID-19. Study in general: PBMCs, B-cell-depleted T cells, or T cells provided the cDNA or gDNA that made up the material.

Assignment of participants to cohorts was predicated upon participant-reported clinical history. Clones were read by immunoSEQ multiplex PCR, and TCRdb kept only the in-frame ones, dropping some. Among around 300,000 clones listed, about 90% were seen once. This CDR3 has 15 residues. In germline, CDR1 is SNHLY, CDR2 FYNNEI. The trim removed 2 bases at V and 3 bases at J, leaving 3 bases unmatched. The chain has TRBV2 and TRBJ2-7, with 11 bases lining up with TRBD1. Sequenced: PBMCs or T cells enriched from blood (not recorded which). The sequence derives from a woman in her twenties or thirties who had recovered from COVID-19. DNA of the CDR3: TGTGCCAGCAGTGAATTCGGGACAGGGGGCTACGAGCAGTACTTC. Translated: CASSEFGTGGYEQYF. The full variable domain, completed using reference TRBV2 and TRBJ2-7, is EPEVTQTPSHQVTQMGQEVILRCVPISNHLYFYWYRQILGQKVEFLVSFYNNEISEKSEIFDDQFSVERPDGSNFTLKIRSTKLEDSAMYFCASSEFGTGGYEQYFGPGTRLTVT.